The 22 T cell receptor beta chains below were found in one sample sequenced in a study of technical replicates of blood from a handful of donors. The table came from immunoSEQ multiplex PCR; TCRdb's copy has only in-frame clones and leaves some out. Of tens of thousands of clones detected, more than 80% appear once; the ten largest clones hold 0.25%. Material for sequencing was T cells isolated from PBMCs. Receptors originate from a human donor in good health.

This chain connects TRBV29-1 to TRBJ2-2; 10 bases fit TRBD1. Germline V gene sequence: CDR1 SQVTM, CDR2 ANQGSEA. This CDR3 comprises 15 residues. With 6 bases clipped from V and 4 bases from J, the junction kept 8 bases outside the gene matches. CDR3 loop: CSVRRGDRGTGELFF. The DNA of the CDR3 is TGCAGCGTCCGTCGAGGGGACAGGGGCACCGGGGAGCTGTTTTTT.

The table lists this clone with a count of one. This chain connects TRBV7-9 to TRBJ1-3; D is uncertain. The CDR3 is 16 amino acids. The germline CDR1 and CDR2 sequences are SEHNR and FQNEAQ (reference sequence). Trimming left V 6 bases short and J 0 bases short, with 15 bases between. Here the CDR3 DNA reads TGTGCCAGCAGAGAACGGGTTGGAGCCTCTGGAAACACCATATATTTT. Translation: CASRERVGASGNTIYF. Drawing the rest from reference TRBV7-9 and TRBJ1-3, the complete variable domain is DTGVSQNPRHKITKRGQNVTFRCDPISEHNRLYWYRQTLGQGPEFLTYFQNEAQLEKSRLLSDRFSAERPKGSFSTLEIQRTEQGDSAMYLCASRERVGASGNTIYFGEGSWLTVV.

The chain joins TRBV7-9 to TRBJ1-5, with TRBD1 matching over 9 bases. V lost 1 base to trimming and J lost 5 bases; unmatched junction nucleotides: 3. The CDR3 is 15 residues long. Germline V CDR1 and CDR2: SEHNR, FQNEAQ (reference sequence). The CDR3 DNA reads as TGTGCCAGCAGCTTAGGGGGGACAGGGCATCAGCCCCAGCATTTT. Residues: CASSLGGTGHQPQHF. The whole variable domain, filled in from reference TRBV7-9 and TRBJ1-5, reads DTGVSQNPRHKITKRGQNVTFRCDPISEHNRLYWYRQTLGQGPEFLTYFQNEAQLEKSRLLSDRFSAERPKGSFSTLEIQRTEQGDSAMYLCASSLGGTGHQPQHFGDGTRLSIL.

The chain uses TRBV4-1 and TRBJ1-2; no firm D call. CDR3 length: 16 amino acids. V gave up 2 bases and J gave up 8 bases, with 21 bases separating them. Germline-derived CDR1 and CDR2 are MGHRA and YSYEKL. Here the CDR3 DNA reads TGCGCCAGCAGCCAACCGACATCGAGACGACGGCCCGGCTACACCTTC. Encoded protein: CASSQPTSRRRPGYTF.

CDR3 nucleotides: TGTGCCAGCAGCCAAGGGGACAATGAGCAGTTCTTC. Amino acid sequence: CASSQGDNEQFF. The chain couples TRBV6-5 to TRBJ2-1; maybe TRBD1 (5 bases). Trimming left V 6 bases short and J 5 bases short, with 8 bases between. The CDR3 consists of 12 residues. The germline V gene encodes CDR1 MNHEY and CDR2 SVGAGI.

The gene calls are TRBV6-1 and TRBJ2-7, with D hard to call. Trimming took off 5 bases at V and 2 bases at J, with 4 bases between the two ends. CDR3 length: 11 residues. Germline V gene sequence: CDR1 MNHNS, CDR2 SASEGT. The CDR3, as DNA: TGTGCCAGCAGTAGCGCCTACGAGCAGTACTTC. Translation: CASSSAYEQYF.

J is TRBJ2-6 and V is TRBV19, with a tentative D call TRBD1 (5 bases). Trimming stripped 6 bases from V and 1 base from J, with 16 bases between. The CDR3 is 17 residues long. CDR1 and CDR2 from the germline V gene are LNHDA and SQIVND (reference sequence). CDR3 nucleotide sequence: TGTGCCAGTAGCAGGACAAGTGGGGCATCTGGGGCCAACGTCCTGACTTTC. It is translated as CASSRTSGASGANVLTF.

The chain's CDR3 is CASSLGVRGSNGEQYF. The CDR3 DNA is TGCGCCAGCAGCTTGGGGGTCAGGGGTTCGAACGGCGAGCAGTACTTC. This rearrangement joins TRBV5-1 to TRBJ2-7, with D maybe TRBD1 (6 bases). In germline, CDR1 is SGHRS, CDR2 YFSETQ. The CDR3 runs to 16 residues. Trimming removed 0 bases from V and 6 bases from J, with 19 bases in between.

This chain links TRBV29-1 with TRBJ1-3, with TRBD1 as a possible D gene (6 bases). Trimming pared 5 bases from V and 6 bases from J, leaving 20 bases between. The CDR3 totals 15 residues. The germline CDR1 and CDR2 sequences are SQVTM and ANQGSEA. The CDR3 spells CSVSSPLTGLNTIYF. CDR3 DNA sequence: TGCAGCGTTTCCTCCCCTCTGACAGGCCTAAACACCATATATTTT.

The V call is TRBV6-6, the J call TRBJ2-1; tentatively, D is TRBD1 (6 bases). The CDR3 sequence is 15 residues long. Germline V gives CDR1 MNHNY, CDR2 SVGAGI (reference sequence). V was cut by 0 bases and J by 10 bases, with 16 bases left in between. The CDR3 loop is CASSYSIRQGNEQFF. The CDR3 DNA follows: TGTGCCAGCAGTTACTCGATCCGCCAGGGGAACGAGCAGTTCTTC.

Here the CDR3 reads CASSQDRMGLRDYEQYF. The DNA of the CDR3 is TGCGCCAGCAGCCAAGATAGGATGGGACTACGAGACTACGAGCAGTACTTC. This chain uses TRBV4-1 with TRBJ2-7; TRBD2 matches at 7 bases. The J segment lost 3 bases and the V segment lost 0 bases, leaving 11 bases of the junction unmatched. Per the germline V gene, CDR1 is MGHRA and CDR2 is YSYEKL. The CDR3 runs to 17 residues.

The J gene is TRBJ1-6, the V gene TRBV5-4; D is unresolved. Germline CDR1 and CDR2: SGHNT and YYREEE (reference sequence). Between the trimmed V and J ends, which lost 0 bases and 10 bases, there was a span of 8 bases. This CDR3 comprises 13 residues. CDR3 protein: CASSLVSESPLHF. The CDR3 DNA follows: TGTGCCAGCAGCTTGGTCAGCGAATCACCCCTCCACTTT. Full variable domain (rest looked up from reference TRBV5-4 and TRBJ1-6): ETGVTQSPTHLIKTRGQQVTLRCSSQSGHNTVSWYQQALGQGPQFIFQYYREEENGRGNFPPRFSGLQFPNYSSELNVNALELDDSALYLCASSLVSESPLHFGNGTRLTVT.

CDR3 bases: TGTGCCTGGAGTTTCCCGCCATCCCTCGGACTAGCGGGCGGTCGAAGCTCCTACGAGCAGTACTTC. Its protein is CAWSFPPSLGLAGGRSSYEQYF. V is TRBV30 and J is TRBJ2-7; 11 bases fit TRBD2. Looked up from germline, CDR1 is GTSNPN and CDR2 is SVGIG (reference sequence). This CDR3 has 22 amino acids. V was pared by 2 bases and J by 0 bases, with 24 bases of the junction left unmatched.

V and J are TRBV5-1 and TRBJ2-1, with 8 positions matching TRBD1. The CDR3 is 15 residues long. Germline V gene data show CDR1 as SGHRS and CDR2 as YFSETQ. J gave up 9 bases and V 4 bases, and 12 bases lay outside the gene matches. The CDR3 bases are TGCGCCAGCAGCCCGACGACAGGGGCGTCATTTGAGCAGTTCTTC. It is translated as CASSPTTGASFEQFF.

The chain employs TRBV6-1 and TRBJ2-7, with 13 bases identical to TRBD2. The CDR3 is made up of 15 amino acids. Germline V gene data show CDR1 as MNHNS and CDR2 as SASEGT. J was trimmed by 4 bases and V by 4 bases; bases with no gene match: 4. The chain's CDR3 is CASSGWTSGSYEQYF. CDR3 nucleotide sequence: TGTGCCAGCAGTGGGTGGACTAGCGGGAGTTACGAGCAGTACTTC.

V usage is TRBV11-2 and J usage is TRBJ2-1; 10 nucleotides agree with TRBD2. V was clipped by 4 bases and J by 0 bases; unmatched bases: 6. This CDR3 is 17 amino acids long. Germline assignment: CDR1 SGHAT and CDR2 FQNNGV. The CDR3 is CASSSGSGGSSYNEQFF. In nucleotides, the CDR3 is TGTGCCAGCAGCTCCGGTAGCGGGGGGAGCTCCTACAATGAGCAGTTCTTC.

CDR3: CASIGQGDEKLFF. CDR3 coding DNA: TGTGCCAGTATAGGACAGGGTGATGAAAAACTGTTTTTT. This rearrangement joins TRBV19 to TRBJ1-4, with TRBD1 matching 8 bases. The CDR3 runs to 13 residues. V trimming: 7 bases; J trimming: 6 bases; junction bases outside the gene matches: 4. Germline V CDR1 and CDR2: LNHDA, SQIVND (reference sequence).

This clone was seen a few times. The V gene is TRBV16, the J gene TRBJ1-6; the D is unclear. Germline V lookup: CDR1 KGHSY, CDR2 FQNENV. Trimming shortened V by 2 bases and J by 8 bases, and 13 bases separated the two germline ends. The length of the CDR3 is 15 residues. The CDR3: CASSQVAVRDSPLHF. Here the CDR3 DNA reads TGTGCCAGCAGCCAAGTGGCGGTTCGAGATTCACCCCTCCACTTT.

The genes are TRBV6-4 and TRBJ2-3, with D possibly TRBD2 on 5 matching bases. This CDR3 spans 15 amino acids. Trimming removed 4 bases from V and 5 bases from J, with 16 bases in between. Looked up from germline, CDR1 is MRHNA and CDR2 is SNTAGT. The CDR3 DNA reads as TGTGCCAGCAGTGCCAGACGGGGTTCGGGAGATACGCAGTATTTT. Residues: CASSARRGSGDTQYF.

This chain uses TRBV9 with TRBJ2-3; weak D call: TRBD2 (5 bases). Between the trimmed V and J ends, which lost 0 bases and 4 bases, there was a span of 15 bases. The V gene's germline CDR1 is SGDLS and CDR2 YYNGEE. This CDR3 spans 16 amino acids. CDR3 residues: CASSVDRFGVADTQYF. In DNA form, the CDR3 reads TGTGCCAGCAGCGTAGATCGTTTCGGGGTCGCAGATACGCAGTATTTT. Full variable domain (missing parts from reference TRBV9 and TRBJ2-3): DSGVTQTPKHLITATGQRVTLRCSPRSGDLSVYWYQQSLDQGLQFLIQYYNGEERAKGNILERFSAQQFPDLHSELNLSSLELGDSALYFCASSVDRFGVADTQYFGPGTRLTVL.

This chain's CDR3 is CASSESRGFEAFF. CDR3 DNA: TGCGCCAGCAGTGAGTCTAGGGGGTTTGAAGCTTTCTTT. This chain connects TRBV10-1 to TRBJ1-1, with D possibly matching TRBD1 (6 bases). Trimming took 0 bases from V and 7 from J, leaving 9 bases between them. CDR3 size: 13 residues. CDR1 WNHNN and CDR2 SYGVQD come from the germline V gene (reference sequence).

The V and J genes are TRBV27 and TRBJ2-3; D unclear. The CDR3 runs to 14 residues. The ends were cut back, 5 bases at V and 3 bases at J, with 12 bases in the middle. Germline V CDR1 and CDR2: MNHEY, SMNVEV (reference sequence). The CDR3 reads CASSKISSTDTQYF. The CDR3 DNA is TGTGCCAGCAGTAAAATCTCTAGTACAGATACGCAGTATTTT.